This TCR beta chain was profiled in a study of T cells in Graves' hyperthyroidism and ophthalmopathy. Study-wide background: Peripheral blood was acquired at first diagnosis, ahead of any therapy whatsoever. Findings and caveats of the study: A 13 V-J model separated ophthalmopathy from stable hyperthyroidism.

Patients aged 18 to 65 had newly diagnosed hyperthyroidism lasting under 2 months. Uncontrolled infection, other autoimmune disease, pregnancy or lactation disqualified patients from enrolment. Amplified TCR beta CDR3 regions came from RNA transcripts. HTBI primers drove first-round RT-PCR of the TCR CDR3. MiXCR, applied by TCRdb to the multiplex PCR reads, yields one record per CDR3 protein. Of some 620,000 distinct CDR3 sequences listed, about 16% are singletons. The CDR3 has 16 amino acids. The V segment lost 0 bases and the J segment 2 bases; nucleotides outside the gene matches: 4. CDR1 and CDR2 from the germline V gene are SGHTA and FQGNSA. This clonotype was counted at least ten times. Its antigen is as yet unknown.

The receptor comes from a woman in her 30s with Graves' hyperthyroidism. This chain links TRBV7-2 with TRBJ2-7, with 10 bases that match TRBD2. Sequencing used blood. The CDR3 loop is CASSLATTSGTYEQYF. CDR3 DNA: TGTGCCAGCAGCTTAGCGACAACTAGCGGGACCTACGAGCAGTACTTC.